A single sample is the source of the 3 T cell receptor beta chains below, sequenced in a study of blood T cell repertoires in COVID-19. The table came from immunoSEQ multiplex PCR; TCRdb's copy has only in-frame clones and leaves some out. Of under 250,000 clones listed, about 83% are singletons. Material: peripheral blood. The receptors come from a woman aged 40 to 50 with active or convalescent COVID-19.

The V gene is TRBV2, the J gene TRBJ2-1, with 16 bases lining up with TRBD2. The CDR3 runs 14 residues. Germline lookup yields CDR1 SNHLY and CDR2 FYNNEI. V shed 9 bases, J shed 13 bases, and the junction held 9 bases outside the gene matches. CDR3 sequence: CARSGTSGGAGQFF. The CDR3, as DNA: TGTGCCAGATCCGGGACTAGCGGGGGGGCCGGACAGTTCTTC.

The chain couples TRBV3-1 (or the pseudogene TRBV3-2) to TRBJ1-1; TRBD1 matches 7 bases. The trim removed 3 bases at V and 3 bases at J, leaving 7 bases unmatched. The CDR3 spans 15 residues. CDR1 is LGHDT, CDR2 YNNKEL, per germline (reference sequence). The chain's CDR3 is CASSHLDRADTEAFF. The CDR3 DNA follows: TGTGCCAGCAGCCACCTAGACAGGGCGGACACTGAAGCTTTCTTT.

The V and J genes are TRBV3-1 (or the pseudogene TRBV3-2) and TRBJ2-3; TRBD2 aligns across 13 bases. The ends lost 0 bases at V and 3 bases at J; junction bases unmatched: 12. CDR1 is LGHDT and CDR2 is YNNKEL in the germline V gene (reference sequence). The CDR3 runs 20 residues. CDR3 DNA sequence: TGTGCCAGCAGCCAAGACGTAGGGCGGTGGACTAGCGGGAGAACAGATACGCAGTATTTT. This codes for CASSQDVGRWTSGRTDTQYF.